A single sample gave rise to the 7 T cell receptor beta chains below, sequenced in a study of beta chain features in type 1 diabetes. What was sequenced were expressed TCRB transcripts, since all of the isolated RNA had been reverse transcribed. The table came from immunoSEQ multiplex PCR; TCRdb's copy has only in-frame clones and leaves some out. Counted here are about 350,000 clones, roughly 21% occurring once; the ten biggest clones make up under 0.055%. Sequencing was done on a sample of naive CD4+ T cells from blood. The receptors come from a young woman in good health.

V and J are TRBV29-1 and TRBJ2-7; no firm D call. The V gene's germline CDR1 is SQVTM and CDR2 ANQGSEA. The V and J ends lost 4 bases and 2 bases respectively, with 6 bases between them. The CDR3 loop spans 11 amino acids. In DNA form, the CDR3 reads TGCAGCGTTGTACAAACCTACGAGCAGTACTTC. Protein product: CSVVQTYEQYF.

The table lists this clone with a few counts. V usage is TRBV29-1 and J usage is TRBJ1-6, with TRBD1 identical over 10 bases. This CDR3 comprises 14 residues. The V gene's germline CDR1 is SQVTM and CDR2 ANQGSEA. The junction had 11 bases not matched to a gene; V was cut back by 8 bases and J by 10 bases. CDR3 sequence (DNA): TGCAGCTCGATGGACAGGGGGATTGAATCACCCCTCCACTTT. Its protein is CSSMDRGIESPLHF.

This clone was counted only a few times. V usage is TRBV2 and J usage is TRBJ1-1; D remains unclear. This CDR3 region has 12 residues. V was cut by 2 bases and J by 12 bases, with 13 bases left in between. Germline CDR1 and CDR2: SNHLY and FYNNEI. CDR3 sequence reads: CASSETRSLTFF. Written as DNA, the CDR3 is TGTGCCAGCAGTGAAACCCGGAGTTTGACTTTCTTT. The whole variable domain, remainder taken from reference TRBV2 and TRBJ1-1, is EPEVTQTPSHQVTQMGQEVILRCVPISNHLYFYWYRQILGQKVEFLVSFYNNEISEKSEIFDDQFSVERPDGSNFTLKIRSTKLEDSAMYFCASSETRSLTFFGQGTRLTVV.

The chain employs TRBV9 and TRBJ1-4; a weak D match, TRBD1 (6 bases). CDR3 length equals 14 residues. Germline V gene lookup returns CDR1 SGDLS and CDR2 YYNGEE. Trimming removed 3 bases from V and 8 bases from J, with 14 bases in between. The CDR3 nucleotides are TGTGCCAGCAGCGGGACAGTCCTGGGGGAAAAACTGTTTTTT. Protein: CASSGTVLGEKLFF.

This clone was counted between two and nine times. The chain joins TRBV28 to TRBJ2-4; TRBD1 might be the D (5 bases). The V and J ends lost 8 bases and 3 bases respectively, with 14 bases between them. Germline V gene sequence: CDR1 MDHEN, CDR2 SYDVKM. The CDR3 loop spans 14 amino acids. CDR3 bases: TGTGCCAGCGGGCCGAGACAGCTCAAAAACATTCAGTACTTC. Its translation: CASGPRQLKNIQYF.

This chain connects TRBV11-3 to TRBJ2-1; 10 nucleotides align to TRBD2. V lost 7 bases to trimming and J lost 1 base; unmatched junction nucleotides: 10. Per germline, CDR1 SGHNT and CDR2 YENEEA. This CDR3 is built from 17 residues. This CDR3 reads CASTLGASGSSYNEQFF. The CDR3 DNA is TGTGCCAGCACCCTGGGGGCTAGCGGGAGTTCCTACAATGAGCAGTTCTTC.

The chain is built from TRBV5-1 and TRBJ2-2; D might be TRBD2 (5 bases). V lost 0 bases, J lost 1 base, and 10 bases lay in between. Looked up from germline, CDR1 is SGHRS and CDR2 is YFSETQ. This CDR3 has 16 amino acids. CDR3 protein: CASSLAPSGNTGELFF. The CDR3 bases are TGCGCCAGCAGCTTGGCTCCCAGCGGGAACACCGGGGAGCTGTTTTTT.